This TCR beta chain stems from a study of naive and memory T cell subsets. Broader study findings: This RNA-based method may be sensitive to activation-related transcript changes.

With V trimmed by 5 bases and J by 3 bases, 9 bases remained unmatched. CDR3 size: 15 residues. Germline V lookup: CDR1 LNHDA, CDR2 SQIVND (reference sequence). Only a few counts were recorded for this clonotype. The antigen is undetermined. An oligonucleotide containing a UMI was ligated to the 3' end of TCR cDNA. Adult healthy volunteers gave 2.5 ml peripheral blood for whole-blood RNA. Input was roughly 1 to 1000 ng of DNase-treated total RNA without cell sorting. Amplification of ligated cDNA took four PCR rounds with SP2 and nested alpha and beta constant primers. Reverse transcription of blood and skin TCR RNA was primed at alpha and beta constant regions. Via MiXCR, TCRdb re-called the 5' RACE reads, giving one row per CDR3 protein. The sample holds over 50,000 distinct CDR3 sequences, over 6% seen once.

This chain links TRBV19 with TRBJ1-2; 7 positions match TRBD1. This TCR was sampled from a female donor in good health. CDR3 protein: CASSRTGIGDYGYTF. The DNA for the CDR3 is TGTGCCAGTAGTCGGACAGGTATCGGGGACTATGGCTACACCTTC.